This entry concerns a single T cell receptor beta chain. This clonotype has just a few counts. Its antigen is still unknown. No base qualities exist here, and no much larger clone lies one base off it. CDR1 SQVTM and CDR2 ANQGSEA were looked up in the germline V gene. V drops 3 bases and J drops 0 bases, leaving 13 bases in between. Counted from cysteine to phenylalanine, this CDR3 has 15 amino acids. Kept here is only the CDR3 DNA, which spans 45 bases and is read in frame from base 1. These data come from a study of CD8 T cells in ankylosing spondylitis (dated by TCRdb to about 2017). Study-level background: T cell receptor beta repertoires were profiled in healthy donors and ankylosing spondylitis patients so that disease-linked TCR variants could be found. In total, the full study cohort was made up of roughly 110 healthy donors and about two dozen ankylosing spondylitis patients. Samples of peripheral blood were taken, and for ankylosing spondylitis patients, synovial fluid was collected as well.

Synovial fluid samples were paired with blood samples taken from the same ankylosing spondylitis patients. The sequencer listed for this sample is Illumina HiSeq 2500. TCR beta libraries were prepared by quantitative 5'-RACE with molecular barcodes. Turning to the authors' computational methods: A new computational method based on a probabilistic model of VDJ rearrangement was used to identify disease-linked TCR variants. TCRdb handled the public reads itself, with Q25 trimming in fastp and clone calling in MiXCR, and kept productive beta chains. Rows are unified per CDR3 protein, each entry keeping the most common DNA and genes. The V and J calls shown here were made by TCRdb, not taken from the authors' results. The sample yields under 130,000 distinct CDR3 sequences; nearly 25% were counted once. Roughly an eighth of the sample lies in the top ten. What the study reported, not specific to this receptor: A TCR beta motif made up of several highly homologous amino acid variants appeared to be characteristic of blood from ankylosing spondylitis patients. Some TCR beta motif variants had previously been reported in synovial fluid and blood of reactive arthritis patients, which suggested common disease-initiation mechanisms. The disease-linked clones were reported as significantly enriched in matched synovial fluid samples from ankylosing spondylitis patients. In peripheral blood, the disease-linked clones were found at relatively low frequencies and had a CD8+ phenotype.

The chain links TRBV29-1 with TRBJ2-3, with the D gene call left open. Input material: synovial fluid, either unsorted or a sorted T cell fraction (not recorded which). The sequence was obtained from a male donor with ankylosing spondylitis. The sequenced DNA is TGCAGCGTTGACGGTCTAGACCGGAGCACAGATACGCAGTATTTT. Protein translation: CSVDGLDRSTDTQYF.